A selection of T cell receptor beta chains follows, all from one sample in a study of T cells in Graves' hyperthyroidism and ophthalmopathy. Each CDR3 protein gets one entry after TCRdb re-called the multiplex PCR reads with MiXCR. The table includes around 300,000 distinct CDR3 sequences, approximately 13% detected once. The source material was blood. Receptors originate from a woman aged 40 to 49 with Graves' hyperthyroidism. Both conserved end residues are part of each CDR3. The D gene is left open where the match is weak. Clone size, where shown, is once, few, many, or a class for clones that have expanded.

v_call	d_call	j_call	clone_size	cdr3_aa	cdr3_nt
TRBV19	NA	TRBJ2-7	many	CASSTRISAGEQYF	TGTGCCAGTAGTACTCGGATTAGCGCAGGCGAGCAGTACTTC
TRBV20-1	NA	TRBJ1-5	many	CSASLRDGGNQPQHF	TGCAGTGCTAGCCTCCGGGACGGCGGCAATCAGCCCCAGCATTTT
TRBV15	TRBD1	TRBJ2-4	NA	CATSRERQGIAKNIQYF	TGTGCCACCAGCAGAGAAAGACAGGGAATAGCCAAAAACATTCAGTACTTC
TRBV12-3/TRBV12-4	NA	TRBJ1-1	many	CASSLEGFTEAFF	TGTGCCAGCAGTTTAGAGGGGTTCACTGAAGCTTTCTTT
TRBV28	NA	TRBJ2-5	many	CASSFAGKWETQYF	TGTGCCAGCAGTTTTGCAGGGAAGTGGGAGACCCAGTACTTC
TRBV18	NA	TRBJ2-1	many	CASSGVGNEQFF	TGTGCCAGCTCAGGAGTGGGTAATGAGCAGTTCTTC
TRBV7-9	TRBD1	TRBJ2-5	many	CASSLGQGVPGYQETQYF	TGTGCCAGCAGCTTGGGACAGGGGGTACCAGGGTACCAAGAGACCCAGTACTTC
TRBV28	NA	TRBJ1-5	many	CAVEEFNQPQHF	TGTGCCGTGGAGGAGTTCAATCAGCCCCAGCATTTT
TRBV30	NA	TRBJ2-3	many	CAWSVMGLGSDTQYF	TGTGCCTGGAGTGTGATGGGCCTGGGGTCAGATACGCAGTATTTT
TRBV29-1	NA	TRBJ1-1	many	CSVEDSGTEAFF	TGCAGCGTTGAAGATTCGGGCACTGAAGCTTTCTTT
TRBV3-1	NA	TRBJ1-2	many	CAGGEPGDGYTF	TGTGCCGGAGGGGAACCCGGGGATGGCTACACCTTC
TRBV2	NA	TRBJ2-1	many	CASRLDYRSYNEQFF	TGTGCCAGCAGACTAGATTATCGCTCCTACAATGAGCAGTTCTTC